The 2 T cell receptor beta chains below were found in one sample sequenced in a study of cytomegalovirus exposure and HLA in healthy donors. PCR amplification relied on 60 Vbeta primers (plus 13 Jbeta primers). This table comes from immunoSEQ multiplex PCR, and its TCRdb copy is limited to in-frame clones, with some not included. The data contain roughly 130,000 clones, about three quarters of them singletons. Material: PBMCs. The origin of the receptors is a human donor in good health.

In this sample, this clone turned up a few times. V usage is TRBV4-1 and J usage is TRBJ2-1, with no clear D. This CDR3 region has 13 residues. Germline CDR1 MGHRA, CDR2 YSYEKL. V lost 0 bases and J lost 9, with 9 bases in between. The CDR3: CASSQEIRVEQFF. In nucleotides, the CDR3 is TGCGCCAGCAGCCAAGAAATCCGGGTTGAGCAGTTCTTC.

The chain links TRBV27 to TRBJ1-2, with D perhaps TRBD1 (6 bases). Germline V gene sequence: CDR1 MNHEY, CDR2 SMNVEV (reference sequence). V was trimmed by 2 bases and J by 7 bases, leaving 11 bases between them. The CDR3 covers 13 residues. In nucleotides, the CDR3 is TGTGCCAGCAGTTTAGAGGGGGGGGGTGGCTACACCTTC. Encoded protein: CASSLEGGGGYTF.